Here is one TCR beta chain with its context. No antigen is known for it. This specimen belongs to a study of cytomegalovirus exposure and HLA in healthy donors. Study-wide findings and caveats: In a later analysis, V- and J-gene trimming of beta chains associated with a DCLRE1C missense variant, replicated independently. The authors confirmed in vitro that a few CMV-associated chains were specific for CMV antigens. Per a later analysis, HLA-associated TCR beta chains showed more clonal expansion than other, equally common TCR beta chains.

PCR was performed using 60 Vbeta and 13 Jbeta primers. Sequenced by immunoSEQ multiplex PCR; TCRdb stores in-frame clones only, minus some. The sample shows 200,000 or so clones, 70% to 90% of them seen only once. The CDR3 loop spans 17 amino acids. Deletions cut 3 bases from V and 0 bases from J, with 15 bases between. Germline V gene data show CDR1 as SNHLY and CDR2 as FYNNEI. The chain couples TRBV2 to TRBJ1-5; maybe TRBD1 (5 bases). Sequencing used PBMCs. The origin of this receptor is a woman under 30 in good health and CMV-seropositive. The chain's CDR3 is CASSDRVRGYSNQPQHF. The CDR3 DNA follows: TGTGCCAGCAGTGACAGGGTTAGGGGTTATAGCAATCAGCCCCAGCATTTT.